The 5 T cell receptor beta chains below all came from one sample that was sequenced in a study of CD8 T cells in Susac syndrome. Reverse transcription of 0.5 to 1 ug RNA was performed with random hexamers. TCRdb processed the immunoSEQ multiplex PCR reads anew with MiXCR; each CDR3 protein has one entry. The sample consists of about 190,000 distinct CDR3 sequences, roughly 90% of them appearing once. The specimen sequenced was CD4+ T cells from PBMCs. The receptors here all came from a human donor with Susac syndrome.

The rearrangement joins TRBV9 to TRBJ1-5; D gene uncertain. The length of the CDR3 is 12 residues. V was clipped by 5 bases and J by 5 bases, with 8 bases between them. From germline, CDR1 is SGDLS and CDR2 YYNGEE. The CDR3 nucleotides read TGTGCCAGCAGGGGGTGGGATCAGCCCCAGCATTTT. As protein: CASRGWDQPQHF. Full variable domain (remainder filled in from reference TRBV9 and TRBJ1-5): DSGVTQTPKHLITATGQRVTLRCSPRSGDLSVYWYQQSLDQGLQFLIQYYNGEERAKGNILERFSAQQFPDLHSELNLSSLELGDSALYFCASRGWDQPQHFGDGTRLSIL.

The genes are TRBV5-5 and TRBJ2-1; TRBD1 or TRBD2 may be the D gene (5 bases each). CDR3 length equals 13 residues. Germline V gene sequence: CDR1 SGHKS, CDR2 YYEKEE (reference sequence). V shed 4 bases and J shed 15 bases, with 20 bases lying between them. The CDR3 loop reads CASSVRTREGPFF. The CDR3 nucleotides read TGTGCCAGCAGCGTTCGGACTCGCGAGGGGCCGTTCTTC.

This clonotype has a single count. V gene TRBV20-1 combines with J gene TRBJ1-1, with a weak D call TRBD1 (6 bases). The germline CDR1 and CDR2 sequences are DFQATT and SNEGSKA (reference sequence). The CDR3 covers 15 residues. V was shortened by 5 bases and J by 0 bases, with 16 bases between the two germline ends. CDR3 in DNA: TGCAGTGCTGGCGCACGGGGGGCCATGAACACTGAAGCTTTCTTT. Its protein is CSAGARGAMNTEAFF.

The rearrangement uses TRBV30 and TRBJ1-1; a possible D gene is TRBD1 (5 bases). Germline loops: CDR1 GTSNPN, CDR2 SVGIG (reference sequence). Trimming stripped 2 bases from V and 2 bases from J, with 12 bases between. The CDR3 is made up of 14 amino acids. The CDR3 sequence is CAWSKQGENTEAFF. The DNA for the CDR3 is TGTGCCTGGAGTAAGCAGGGAGAAAACACTGAAGCTTTCTTT.

This clonotype was seen only once. V gene TRBV28 combines with J gene TRBJ1-2; TRBD1 might be the D (6 bases). Deletions cut 6 bases from V and 4 bases from J, with 15 bases between. Germline V lookup: CDR1 MDHEN, CDR2 SYDVKM. CDR3 size: 14 residues. CDR3 DNA sequence: TGTGCCAGCAGCCGTGATCAGGGGCCCTATGGCTACACCTTC. Translating gives CASSRDQGPYGYTF.